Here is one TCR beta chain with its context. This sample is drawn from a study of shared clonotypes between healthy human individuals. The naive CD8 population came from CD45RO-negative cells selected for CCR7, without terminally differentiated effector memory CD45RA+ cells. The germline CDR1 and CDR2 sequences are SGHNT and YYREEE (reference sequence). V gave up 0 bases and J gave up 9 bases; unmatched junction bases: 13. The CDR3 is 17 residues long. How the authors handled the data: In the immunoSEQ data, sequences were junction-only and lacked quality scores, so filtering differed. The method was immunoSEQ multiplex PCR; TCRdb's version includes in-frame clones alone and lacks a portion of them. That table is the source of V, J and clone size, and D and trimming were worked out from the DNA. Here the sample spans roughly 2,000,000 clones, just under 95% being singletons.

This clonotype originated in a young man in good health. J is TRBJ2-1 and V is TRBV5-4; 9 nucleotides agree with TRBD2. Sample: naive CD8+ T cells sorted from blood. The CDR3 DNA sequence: TGTGCCAGCAGCTTGGTTGGTCGTAGCGGGAGTACGATTGAGCAGTTCTTC. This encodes CASSLVGRSGSTIEQFF.